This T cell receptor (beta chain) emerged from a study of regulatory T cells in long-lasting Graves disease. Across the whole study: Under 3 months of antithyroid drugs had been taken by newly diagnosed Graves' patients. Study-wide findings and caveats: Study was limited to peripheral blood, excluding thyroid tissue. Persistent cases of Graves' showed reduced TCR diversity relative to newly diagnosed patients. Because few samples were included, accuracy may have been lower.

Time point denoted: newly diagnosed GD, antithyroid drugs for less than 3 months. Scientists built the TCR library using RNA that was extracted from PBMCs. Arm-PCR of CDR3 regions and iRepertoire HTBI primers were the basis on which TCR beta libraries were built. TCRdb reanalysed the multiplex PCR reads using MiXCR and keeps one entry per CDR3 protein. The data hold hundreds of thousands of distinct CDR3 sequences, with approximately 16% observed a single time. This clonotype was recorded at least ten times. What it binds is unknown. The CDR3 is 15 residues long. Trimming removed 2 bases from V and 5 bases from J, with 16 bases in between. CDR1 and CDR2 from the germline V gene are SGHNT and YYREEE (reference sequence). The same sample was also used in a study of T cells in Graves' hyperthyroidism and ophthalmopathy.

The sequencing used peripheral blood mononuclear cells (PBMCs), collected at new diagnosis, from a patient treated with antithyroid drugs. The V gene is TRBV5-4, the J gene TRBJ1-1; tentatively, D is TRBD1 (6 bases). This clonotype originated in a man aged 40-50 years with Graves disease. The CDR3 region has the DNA TGTGCCAGCAGCTTCGGAGGGGGGAGGGGAACTGAAGCTTTCTTT. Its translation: CASSFGGGRGTEAFF.